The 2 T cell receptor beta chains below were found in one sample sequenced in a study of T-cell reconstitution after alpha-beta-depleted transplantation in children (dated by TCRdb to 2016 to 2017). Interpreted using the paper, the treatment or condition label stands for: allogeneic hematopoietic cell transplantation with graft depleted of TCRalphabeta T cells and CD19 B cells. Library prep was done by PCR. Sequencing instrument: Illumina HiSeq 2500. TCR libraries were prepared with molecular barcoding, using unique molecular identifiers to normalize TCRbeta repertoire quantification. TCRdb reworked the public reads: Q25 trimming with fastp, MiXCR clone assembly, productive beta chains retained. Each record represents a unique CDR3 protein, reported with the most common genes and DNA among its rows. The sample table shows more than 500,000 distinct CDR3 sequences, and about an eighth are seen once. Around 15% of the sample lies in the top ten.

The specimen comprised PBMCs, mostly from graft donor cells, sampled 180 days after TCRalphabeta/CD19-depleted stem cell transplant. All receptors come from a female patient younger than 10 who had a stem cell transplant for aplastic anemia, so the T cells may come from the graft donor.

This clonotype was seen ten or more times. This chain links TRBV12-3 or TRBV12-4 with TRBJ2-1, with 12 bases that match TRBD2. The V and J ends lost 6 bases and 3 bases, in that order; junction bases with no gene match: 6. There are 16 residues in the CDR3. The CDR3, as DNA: TGTGCCAGCAGGGAGGGGACTAGCGGGCTCTACAATGAGCAGTTCTTC. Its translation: CASREGTSGLYNEQFF.

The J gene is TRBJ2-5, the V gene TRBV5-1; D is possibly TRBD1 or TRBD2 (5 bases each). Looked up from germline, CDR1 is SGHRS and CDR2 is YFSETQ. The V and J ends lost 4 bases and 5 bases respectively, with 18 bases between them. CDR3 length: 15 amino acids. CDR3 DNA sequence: TGCGCCAGCAGCCCGGGGCCAGGCCCGGCGGAGACCCAGTACTTC. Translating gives CASSPGPGPAETQYF.